The T cell receptor beta chain described here comes from a study of T cells in Graves' hyperthyroidism and ophthalmopathy (dated by TCRdb to about 2019). For the wider study: Peripheral blood samples were taken at the time of initial diagnosis, prior to any treatment. A discovery cohort of 95 to 100 patients, 43 with Graves' ophthalmopathy and more than 55 with stable Graves' hyperthyroidism, was used to find distinguishing TCR V-J signatures. An independent validation cohort of under 20 hyperthyroidism patients and approximately 17 patients who later progressed to ophthalmopathy tested prospective prediction of ophthalmopathy. The roughly 100 discovery patients were randomly split 7:3 into training and test sets. The study also compared thyroid tissue and blood T-cell repertoires from more than 5 Graves' hyperthyroidism patients. Once sampling was done, hyperthyroidism patients were given methimazole at a starting dose of 30 mg daily, whereas ophthalmopathy patients were given high-dose intravenous methylprednisolone. TCR Vbeta CDR3 sequencing of 130 to 150 peripheral blood samples (43 ophthalmopathy, 75 to 80 hyperthyroidism and roughly 17 progressor patients) is reported in the paper. Results and caveats for the whole study, not just this receptor: Blood samples also contained most of the expanded thyroid clonotypes (frequency above 0.001), which suggests that blood repertoires may reflect thyroid immune responses. In validation, the model predicted progression to ophthalmopathy with approximately 71% sensitivity and 72.22% specificity, a median of approximately 6.5 months before onset. No statistical method was used to fix the sample size in advance, and group allocation was not hidden from the investigators. A model built on a 13 V-J signature distinguished ophthalmopathy from stable hyperthyroidism, reaching 87.88% sensitivity and 81.08% specificity in cross-validation and 80%/75% in testing.

This clonotype has a handful of counts. No cognate antigen has been identified for it. No quality values exist for individual bases; no much larger clone is one base distant. From its cysteine to its phenylalanine, the CDR3 spans 14 amino acids. The sequence is cut down to CDR3 DNA, 42 bases in frame from base 1. According to the germline V gene (reference sequence), CDR1 reads DFQATT and CDR2 reads SNEGSKA. V trim: 5 bases; J trim: 2 bases; unmatched bases: 1. In the ophthalmopathy patients, disease was moderately to severely active, with a Clinical Activity Score of 3 or more, a NOSPECS grade of 4 or more, and a duration of less than 3 months. Any patient with an uncontrolled infection, another autoimmune disease, pregnancy or lactation was excluded. Clinical symptoms, serum thyroxine and TRAb, thyroid ultrasound, and orbital computed tomography formed the basis for the diagnoses. Ficoll-Paque density gradient centrifugation was used to isolate PBMCs from about 10 ml of fresh peripheral blood. Total RNA was extracted with Trizol reagent, and quality was checked on an Agilent 2100 Bioanalyzer.

Amplification of TCR beta CDR3 regions was carried out from RNA transcripts. A first-round RT-PCR of the TCR CDR3 used the HTBI primer set with the Qiagen OneStep RT-PCR kit. The libraries were constructed in a second round of multiplex PCR and then size-selected and purified. Sequencing of the libraries was done on an Illumina HiSeq2000 using paired-end 100 bp reads. Turning to the authors' computational methods: SOAPnuke was used to process the raw data, removing reads that contained adapters or uncalled bases, had a mean Phred below 15, or lacked an exact match to the constant primer or identifier. COPE v1.2.5 was used to merge high-quality paired reads, and clonotypes were defined as unique nucleotide sequences. MiTCR v1.1 was used to align the clonotypes against IMGT TRBV, TRBD and TRBJ reference segments. The analysis was restricted to V-J combinations with a frequency above 0.0001, which together covered 99% to 99.2% of the repertoires. The TCS score was defined as F50 (clonal expansion) divided by E x V (chaos), with BLOSUM62-based TCRdist calculated between CDR3 peptides within each V-J. Welch's t-statistics and random forest reduced around 510 V-J features to about 12, which were used in a naive Bayes classifier (R e1071). The public reads were run again by TCRdb, first through fastp at Q25 and then through MiXCR, and only productive beta chains were kept. Every CDR3 protein is listed once, alongside the most common genes and DNA of its rows. None of the V and J calls come from the authors' own analysis; TCRdb made them. The sample table lists 620,000 or so distinct CDR3 sequences, 13% to 15% of them with a count of one. About 12% of the sample lies in the top ten.

The clonotype originates from a woman between 50 and 59 years old with Graves' ophthalmopathy. Sequencing was carried out using blood. The rearrangement joined TRBV20-1 to TRBJ2-1; TRBD2 matches 12 bases in the middle. Here is the DNA: TGCAGTGCTTGGACTAGCGGGGCCTACAATGAGCAGTTCTTC. The resulting protein is CSAWTSGAYNEQFF.